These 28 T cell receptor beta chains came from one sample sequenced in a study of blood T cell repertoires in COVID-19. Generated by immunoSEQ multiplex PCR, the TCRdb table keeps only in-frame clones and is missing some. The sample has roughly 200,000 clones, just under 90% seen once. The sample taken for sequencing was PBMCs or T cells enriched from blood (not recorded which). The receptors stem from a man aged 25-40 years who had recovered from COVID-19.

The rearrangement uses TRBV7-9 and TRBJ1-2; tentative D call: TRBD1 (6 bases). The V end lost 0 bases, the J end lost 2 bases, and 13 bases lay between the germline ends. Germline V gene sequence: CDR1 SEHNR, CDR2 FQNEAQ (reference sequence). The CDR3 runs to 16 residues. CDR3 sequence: CASSLAGTHKNYGYTF. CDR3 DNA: TGTGCCAGCAGCTTAGCCGGGACACATAAGAACTATGGCTACACCTTC. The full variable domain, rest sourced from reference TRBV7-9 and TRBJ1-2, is DTGVSQNPRHKITKRGQNVTFRCDPISEHNRLYWYRQTLGQGPEFLTYFQNEAQLEKSRLLSDRFSAERPKGSFSTLEIQRTEQGDSAMYLCASSLAGTHKNYGYTFGSGTRLTVV.

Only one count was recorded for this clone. The CDR3 coding sequence is TGTGCCAGCAGCTTGGAACAGGGGTATCGCACAGATACGCAGTATTTT. Amino acid sequence: CASSLEQGYRTDTQYF. V is TRBV5-4 and J is TRBJ2-3, with 7 bases identical to TRBD1. The CDR3 consists of 16 residues. Germline trimming cut 0 bases from V and 1 base from J; bases unmatched to any gene: 5. The germline CDR1 and CDR2 sequences are SGHNT and YYREEE (reference sequence).

The CDR3 DNA sequence: TGTGCCAGCAGTATCCCAGGGAGGAGGAATGAAAAACTGTTTTTT. The encoded protein is CASSIPGRRNEKLFF. This sequence joins TRBV27 and TRBJ1-4, with D possibly matching TRBD1 (5 bases). CDR1 and CDR2 from the germline V gene are MNHEY and SMNVEV (reference sequence). Trimming removed 5 bases at V and 5 bases at J, with 15 bases between. The CDR3 spans 15 residues.

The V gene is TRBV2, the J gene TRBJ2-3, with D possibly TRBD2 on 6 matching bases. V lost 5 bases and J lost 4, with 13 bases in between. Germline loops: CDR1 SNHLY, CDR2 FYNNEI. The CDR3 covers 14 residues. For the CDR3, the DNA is TGTGCCAGCAGTCGCCGGGGGAGGTCAGATACGCAGTATTTT. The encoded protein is CASSRRGRSDTQYF.

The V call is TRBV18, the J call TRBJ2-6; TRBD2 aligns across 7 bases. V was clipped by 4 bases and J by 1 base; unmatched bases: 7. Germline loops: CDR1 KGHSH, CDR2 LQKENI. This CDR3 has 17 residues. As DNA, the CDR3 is TGTGCCAGCTCACGATCCTCGGGGGGATCTGGGGCCAACGTCCTGACTTTC. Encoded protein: CASSRSSGGSGANVLTF. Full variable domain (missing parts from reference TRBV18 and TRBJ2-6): NAGVMQNPRHLVRRRGQEARLRCSPMKGHSHVYWYRQLPEEGLKFMVYLQKENIIDESGMPKERFSAEFPKEGPSILRIQQVVRGDSAAYFCASSRSSGGSGANVLTFGAGSRLTVL.

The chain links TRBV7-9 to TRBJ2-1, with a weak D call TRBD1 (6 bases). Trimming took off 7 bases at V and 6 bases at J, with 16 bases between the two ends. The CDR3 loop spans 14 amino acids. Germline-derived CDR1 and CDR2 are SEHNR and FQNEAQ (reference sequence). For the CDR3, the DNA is TGTGCCAGCACCCTACTCCAGGGGACCAATGAGCAGTTCTTC. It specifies CASTLLQGTNEQFF.

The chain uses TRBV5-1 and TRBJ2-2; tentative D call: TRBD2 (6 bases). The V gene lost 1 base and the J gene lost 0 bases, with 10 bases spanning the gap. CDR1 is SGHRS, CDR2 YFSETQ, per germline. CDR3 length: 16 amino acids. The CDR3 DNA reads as TGCGCCAGCAGCTTGTACGGGAGCGCGAACACCGGGGAGCTGTTTTTT. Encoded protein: CASSLYGSANTGELFF.

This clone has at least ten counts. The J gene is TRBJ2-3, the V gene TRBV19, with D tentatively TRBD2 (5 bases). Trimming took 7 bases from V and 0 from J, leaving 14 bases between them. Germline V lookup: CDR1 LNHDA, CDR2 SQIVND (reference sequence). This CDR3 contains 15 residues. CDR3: CASKRTGTSTDTQYF. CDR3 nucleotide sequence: TGTGCCAGTAAAAGGACGGGAACTAGCACAGATACGCAGTATTTT.

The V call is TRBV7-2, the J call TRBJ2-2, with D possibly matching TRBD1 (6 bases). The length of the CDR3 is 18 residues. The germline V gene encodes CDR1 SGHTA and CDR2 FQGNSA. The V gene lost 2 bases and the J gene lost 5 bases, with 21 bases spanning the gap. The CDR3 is CASSLTRPTGLRTGELFF. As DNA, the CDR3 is TGTGCCAGCAGCTTAACCCGCCCGACAGGCTTACGAACCGGGGAGCTGTTTTTT.

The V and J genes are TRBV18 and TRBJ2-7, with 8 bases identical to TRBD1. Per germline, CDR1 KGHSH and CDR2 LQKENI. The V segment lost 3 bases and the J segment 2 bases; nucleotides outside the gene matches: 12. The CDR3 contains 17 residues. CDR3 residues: CASSPLDRGLGTYEQYF. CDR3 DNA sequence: TGTGCCAGCTCACCGCTTGACAGGGGTCTAGGGACCTACGAGCAGTACTTC.

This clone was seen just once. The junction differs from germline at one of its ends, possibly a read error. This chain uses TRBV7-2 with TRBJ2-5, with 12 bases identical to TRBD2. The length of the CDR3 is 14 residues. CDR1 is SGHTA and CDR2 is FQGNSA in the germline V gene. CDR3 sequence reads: CASSLAGGLETQYF. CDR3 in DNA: TGTGCCAGCAGCCTAGCGGGAGGGCTTGAGACCCAGTACTTC.

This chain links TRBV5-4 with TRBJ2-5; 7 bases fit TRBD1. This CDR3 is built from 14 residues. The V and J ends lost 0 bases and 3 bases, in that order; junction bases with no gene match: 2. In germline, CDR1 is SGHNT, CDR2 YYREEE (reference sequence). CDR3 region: CASSLAGTEETQYF. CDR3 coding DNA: TGTGCCAGCAGCTTGGCCGGGACAGAAGAGACCCAGTACTTC.

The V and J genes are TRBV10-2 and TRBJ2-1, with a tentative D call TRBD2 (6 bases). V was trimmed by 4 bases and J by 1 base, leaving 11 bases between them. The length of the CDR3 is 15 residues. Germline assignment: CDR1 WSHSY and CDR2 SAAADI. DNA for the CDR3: TGCGCCAGCAGTGTGAGCGGGCCATCCTACAATGAGCAGTTCTTC. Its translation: CASSVSGPSYNEQFF.

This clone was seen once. CDR3: CASSTTGGVQPQHF. The CDR3 bases are TGTGCCAGTAGTACAACAGGGGGCGTTCAGCCCCAGCATTTT. The rearrangement uses TRBV19 and TRBJ1-5; 9 nucleotides line up with TRBD1. CDR1 is LNHDA and CDR2 is SQIVND in the germline V gene (reference sequence). The CDR3 runs 14 residues. J was trimmed by 6 bases and V by 4 bases; bases with no gene match: 4.

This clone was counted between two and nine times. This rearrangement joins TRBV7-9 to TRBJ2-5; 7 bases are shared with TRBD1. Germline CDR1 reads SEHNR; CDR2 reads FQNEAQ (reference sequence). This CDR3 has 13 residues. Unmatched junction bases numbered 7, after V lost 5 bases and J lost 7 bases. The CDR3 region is CASSLTGDGTQYF. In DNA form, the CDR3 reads TGTGCCAGCAGCCTTACAGGGGACGGGACCCAGTACTTC.

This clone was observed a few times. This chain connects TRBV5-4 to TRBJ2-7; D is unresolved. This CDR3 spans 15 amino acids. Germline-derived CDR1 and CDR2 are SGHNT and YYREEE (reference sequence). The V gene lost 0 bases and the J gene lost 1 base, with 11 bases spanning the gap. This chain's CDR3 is CASSLVSRSSYEQYF. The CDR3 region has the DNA TGTGCCAGCAGCTTGGTTTCTCGGTCATCCTACGAGCAGTACTTC.

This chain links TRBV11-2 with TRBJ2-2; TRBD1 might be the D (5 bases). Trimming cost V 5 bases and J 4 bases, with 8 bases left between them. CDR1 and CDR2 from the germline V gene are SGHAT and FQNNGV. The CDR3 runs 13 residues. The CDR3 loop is CASSPGFTGELFF. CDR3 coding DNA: TGTGCCAGCAGCCCAGGGTTCACCGGGGAGCTGTTTTTT.

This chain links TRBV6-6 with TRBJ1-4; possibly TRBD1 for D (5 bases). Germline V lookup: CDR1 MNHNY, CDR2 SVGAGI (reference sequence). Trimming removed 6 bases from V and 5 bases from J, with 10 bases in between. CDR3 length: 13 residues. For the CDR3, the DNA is TGTGCCAGCAGAGGACACCTAAATGAAAAACTGTTTTTT. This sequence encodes CASRGHLNEKLFF.

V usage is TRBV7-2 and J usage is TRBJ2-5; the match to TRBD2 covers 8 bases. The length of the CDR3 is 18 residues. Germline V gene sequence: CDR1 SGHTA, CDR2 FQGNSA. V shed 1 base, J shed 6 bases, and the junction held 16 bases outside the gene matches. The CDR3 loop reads CASSLVPGTSDPLKTQYF. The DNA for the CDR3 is TGTGCCAGCAGCTTAGTTCCTGGGACTAGTGATCCACTGAAGACCCAGTACTTC.

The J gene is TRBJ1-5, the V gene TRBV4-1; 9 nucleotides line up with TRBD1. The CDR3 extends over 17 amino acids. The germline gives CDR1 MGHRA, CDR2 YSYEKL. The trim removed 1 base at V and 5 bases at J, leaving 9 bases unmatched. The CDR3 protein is CASSQALWDRVYQPQHF. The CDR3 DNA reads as TGCGCCAGCAGCCAAGCCTTATGGGACAGGGTGTATCAGCCCCAGCATTTT.

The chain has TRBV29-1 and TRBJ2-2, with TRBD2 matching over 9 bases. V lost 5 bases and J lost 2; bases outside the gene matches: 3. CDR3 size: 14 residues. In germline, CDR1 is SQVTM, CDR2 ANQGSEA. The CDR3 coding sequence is TGCAGCGTTCGGACTAGCGCAAACACCGGGGAGCTGTTTTTT. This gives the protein CSVRTSANTGELFF.

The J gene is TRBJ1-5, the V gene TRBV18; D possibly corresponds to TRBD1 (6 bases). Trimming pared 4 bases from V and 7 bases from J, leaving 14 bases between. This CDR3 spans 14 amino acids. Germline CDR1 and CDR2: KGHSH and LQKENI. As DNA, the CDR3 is TGTGCCAGCTCACAAGATACAGGGTTACAGCCCCAGCATTTT. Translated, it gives CASSQDTGLQPQHF.

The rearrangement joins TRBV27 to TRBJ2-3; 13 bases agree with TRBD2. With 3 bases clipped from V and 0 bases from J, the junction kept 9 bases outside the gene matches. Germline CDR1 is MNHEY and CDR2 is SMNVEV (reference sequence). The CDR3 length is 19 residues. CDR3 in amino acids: CASSLSSQGLAGSTDTQYF. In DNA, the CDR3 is TGTGCCAGCAGTTTGTCGTCCCAGGGACTAGCGGGAAGCACAGATACGCAGTATTTT.

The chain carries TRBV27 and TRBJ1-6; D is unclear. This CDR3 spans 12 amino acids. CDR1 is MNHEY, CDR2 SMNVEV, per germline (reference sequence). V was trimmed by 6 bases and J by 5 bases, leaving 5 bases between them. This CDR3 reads CASRENNSPLHF. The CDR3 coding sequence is TGTGCCAGCAGGGAGAATAATTCACCCCTCCACTTT.

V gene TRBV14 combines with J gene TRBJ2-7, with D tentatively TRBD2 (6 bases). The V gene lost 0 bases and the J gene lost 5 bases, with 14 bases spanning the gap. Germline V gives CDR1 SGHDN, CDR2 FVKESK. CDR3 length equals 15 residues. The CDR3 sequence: CASSQDLGGMDEQYF. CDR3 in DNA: TGTGCCAGCAGCCAAGATCTGGGCGGGATGGACGAGCAGTACTTC.

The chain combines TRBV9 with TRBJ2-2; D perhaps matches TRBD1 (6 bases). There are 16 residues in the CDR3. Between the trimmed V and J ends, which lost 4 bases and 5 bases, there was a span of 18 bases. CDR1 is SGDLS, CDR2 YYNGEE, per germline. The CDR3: CASSPPTGSMTGELFF. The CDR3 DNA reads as TGTGCCAGCAGCCCCCCGACAGGCTCCATGACCGGGGAGCTGTTTTTT.

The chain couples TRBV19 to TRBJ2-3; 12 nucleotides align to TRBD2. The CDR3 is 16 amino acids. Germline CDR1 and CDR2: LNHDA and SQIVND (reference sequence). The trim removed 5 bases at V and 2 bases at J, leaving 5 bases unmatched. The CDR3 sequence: CASSFGLAGHTDTQYF. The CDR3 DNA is TGTGCCAGTAGTTTCGGACTAGCGGGGCACACAGATACGCAGTATTTT. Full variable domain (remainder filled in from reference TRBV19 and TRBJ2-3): DGGITQSPKYLFRKEGQNVTLSCEQNLNHDAMYWYRQDPGQGLRLIYYSQIVNDFQKGDIAEGYSVSREKKESFPLTVTSAQKNPTAFYLCASSFGLAGHTDTQYFGPGTRLTVL.

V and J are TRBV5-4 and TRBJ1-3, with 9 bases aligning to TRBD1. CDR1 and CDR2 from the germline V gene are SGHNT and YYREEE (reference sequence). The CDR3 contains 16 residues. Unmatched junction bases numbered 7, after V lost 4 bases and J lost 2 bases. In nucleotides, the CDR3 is TGTGCCAGCAGCACCGGGGACAGGGCTACTGGAAACACCATATATTTT. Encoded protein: CASSTGDRATGNTIYF. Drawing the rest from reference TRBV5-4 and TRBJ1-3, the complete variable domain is ETGVTQSPTHLIKTRGQQVTLRCSSQSGHNTVSWYQQALGQGPQFIFQYYREEENGRGNFPPRFSGLQFPNYSSELNVNALELDDSALYLCASSTGDRATGNTIYFGEGSWLTVV.